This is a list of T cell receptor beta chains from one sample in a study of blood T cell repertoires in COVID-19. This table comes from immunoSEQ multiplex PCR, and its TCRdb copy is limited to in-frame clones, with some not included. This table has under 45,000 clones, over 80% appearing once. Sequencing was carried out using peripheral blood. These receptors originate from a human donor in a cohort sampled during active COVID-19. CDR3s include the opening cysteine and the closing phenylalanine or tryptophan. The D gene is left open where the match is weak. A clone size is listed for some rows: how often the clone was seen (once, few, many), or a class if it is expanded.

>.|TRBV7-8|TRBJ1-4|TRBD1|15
TGTGCCAGCAGCCTGGACAGGGGGCAGACTGAAAAACTGTTTTTT
CASSLDRGQTEKLFF
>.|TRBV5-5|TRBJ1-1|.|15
TGTGCCAGCAGCTTGGAACCAGGGGATCGGTTTGAAGCTTTCTTT
CASSLEPGDRFEAFF
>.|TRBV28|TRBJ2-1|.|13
TGTGCCAGCAGTTTAGGGGGGGCGAAAGGGCAGTTCTTC
CASSLGGAKGQFF
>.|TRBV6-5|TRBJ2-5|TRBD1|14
TGTGCCAGCAAAAAGACAGGGAACCAAGAGACCCAGTACTTC
CASKKTGNQETQYF
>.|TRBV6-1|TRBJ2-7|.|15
TGTGCCAGCAGTGAAGTGGGACAAGGAGCCTACGAGCAGTACTTC
CASSEVGQGAYEQYF
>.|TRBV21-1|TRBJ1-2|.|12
TGTGCCAGCAGCGGCGGAATGTATGGCTACACCTTC
CASSGGMYGYTF
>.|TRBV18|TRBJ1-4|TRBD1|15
TGTGCCAGCTCACGTAAGACAGGGGGTATCGAAAAACTGTTTTTT
CASSRKTGGIEKLFF
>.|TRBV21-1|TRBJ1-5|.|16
TGTGCCAGCAGCAAGCCCGGGGGGGGACGCGGACAGCCCCAGCATTTT
CASSKPGGGRGQPQHF
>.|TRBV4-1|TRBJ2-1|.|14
TGCGCCAGCAGCCAGGTGGGAGTTAGGGATGAGCAGTTCTTC
CASSQVGVRDEQFF
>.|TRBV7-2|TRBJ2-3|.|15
TGTGCCAGCAGCTTAGGGGGGGGGCCATTGGATACGCAGTATTTT
CASSLGGGPLDTQYF
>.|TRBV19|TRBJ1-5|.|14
TGTGCCAGTAGTACCCGAGAGGGAAGTCAGCCCCAGCATTTT
CASSTREGSQPQHF
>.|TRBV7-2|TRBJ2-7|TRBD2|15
TGTGCCAGCAGCCTTAGACTAGCGGGAGTGGGGGAGCAGTACTTC
CASSLRLAGVGEQYF
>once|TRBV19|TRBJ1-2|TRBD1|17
TGTGCCAGTAGTCTACGAACAGGGGGCAACTTTGCCTATGGCTACACCTTC
CASSLRTGGNFAYGYTF
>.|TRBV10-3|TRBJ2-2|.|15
TGTGCCATCAGTAAAGGACAGTCGAACACCGGGGAGCTGTTTTTT
CAISKGQSNTGELFF
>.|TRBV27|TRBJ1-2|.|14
TGTGCCAGCAAACGACAGGATGGCAAGTATGGCTACACCTTC
CASKRQDGKYGYTF
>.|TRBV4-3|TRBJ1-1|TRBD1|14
TGCGCCAGCAGCCAAGATACAGGGGTTACTGAAGCTTTCTTT
CASSQDTGVTEAFF
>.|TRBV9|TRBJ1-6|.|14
TGTGCCAGCAGCGCCCCCGGGGGTAATTCACCCCTCCACTTT
CASSAPGGNSPLHF
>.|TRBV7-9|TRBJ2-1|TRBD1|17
TGTGCCAGCAGCCCATCGGGGACAGGGGGTTCCTACAATGAGCAGTTCTTC
CASSPSGTGGSYNEQFF